This TCR beta chain was sequenced during a study of T-cell reconstitution after alpha-beta-depleted transplantation in children. Study-wide results and limits: A year had passed since transplant, and T-cell counts and diversity by then came mostly from newly produced T cells. Recipient T cells and thymic progenitors that survived were the source of the high TCRbeta diversity seen at day 60 in some patients. After transplant, at about two months, alpha-beta T cells were reportedly derived from several hundred expanded graft clones.

This CDR3 has 11 residues. Germline assignment: CDR1 DFQATT and CDR2 SNEGSKA (reference sequence). With 6 bases removed from V and 0 bases from J, the gap between germline ends came to 5 bases. Molecular barcoding with unique molecular identifiers was used for the TCRbeta library. TCRdb itself ran the PCR reads through MiXCR, one entry per CDR3 protein. The table lists 400,000 to 450,000 distinct CDR3 sequences, around two fifths of them singletons. This clonotype has only a few counts. Its matching antigen is unknown. The gene calls are TRBV20-1 and TRBJ1-1; D is ambiguous. The sample was PBMCs, taken before TCRalphabeta/CD19-depleted stem cell transplant. This TCR was recovered from a girl aged 2 to 9 with aplastic anemia, due to receive a stem cell transplant. The CDR3 protein is CSAIVNTEAFF. CDR3 DNA: TGCAGTGCAATTGTGAACACTGAAGCTTTCTTT.